These 11 T cell receptor beta chains were all obtained from the same sample, sequenced in a study of T cells in Graves' hyperthyroidism and ophthalmopathy. From RNA transcripts, TCR beta CDR3 regions were amplified. A first-round RT-PCR of the TCR CDR3 used the HTBI primer set. TCRdb redid the calling of the multiplex PCR reads with MiXCR, one entry per CDR3 protein. The sample gives roughly 280,000 distinct CDR3 sequences, about 20% of which show up once; around 65% is in the top ten. Sequencing was carried out using blood. The source of these receptors is a young man with Graves' ophthalmopathy.

This clonotype has a count of ten or more. The chain carries TRBV29-1 and TRBJ2-7, with 9 bases identical to TRBD1. CDR3 size: 14 residues. Looked up from germline, CDR1 is SQVTM and CDR2 is ANQGSEA. V lost 0 bases and J lost 4; bases outside the gene matches: 4. The CDR3 spells CSVEETDRGYEQYF. CDR3 in DNA: TGCAGCGTTGAAGAAACGGACAGGGGATACGAGCAGTACTTC.

The genes are TRBV28 and TRBJ1-5; no clear D gene. V was clipped by 6 bases and J by 0 bases, with 12 bases between them. Germline CDR1 is MDHEN and CDR2 is SYDVKM. The CDR3 spans 15 residues. CDR3 loop: CASRQGDLSNQPQHF. For the CDR3, the DNA is TGTGCCAGCAGACAAGGCGACCTTAGCAATCAGCCCCAGCATTTT. Supplemented by reference TRBV28 and TRBJ1-5, the full variable domain reads DVKVTQSSRYLVKRTGEKVFLECVQDMDHENMFWYRQDPGLGLRLIYFSYDVKMKEKGDIPEGYSVSREKKERFSLILESASTNQTSMYLCASRQGDLSNQPQHFGDGTRLSIL.

The rearrangement joins TRBV12-3 or TRBV12-4 to TRBJ2-5, with D perhaps TRBD1 (6 bases). The CDR3 is 16 amino acids. The V end was cut by 5 bases, the J end by 0 bases, with 16 bases between. The CDR3 bases are TGTGCCAGCAGTCAGCAGGGGTTTTGGAACCAAGAGACCCAGTACTTC. Protein sequence: CASSQQGFWNQETQYF.

This clonotype was counted many times. The rearrangement joins TRBV30 to TRBJ2-3; tentative D call: TRBD2 (6 bases). This CDR3 has 13 amino acids. Germline V CDR1 and CDR2: GTSNPN, SVGIG (reference sequence). V was cut by 7 bases and J by 0 bases, with 11 bases left in between. The CDR3 DNA reads TGTGCCTCTAGGGACTTGAGCACAGATACGCAGTATTTT. Translated, it gives CASRDLSTDTQYF.

This clonotype has more than one count but fewer than ten. Here the CDR3 DNA reads TGCAGTGCTAGCAAGGGGGATAGGGGCTCTGAAGCTTTCTTT. It yields the protein CSASKGDRGSEAFF. The chain combines TRBV20-1 with TRBJ1-1, with D perhaps TRBD1 (6 bases). V lost 3 bases and J 6 bases, leaving 17 bases between the germline ends. Germline V CDR1 and CDR2: DFQATT, SNEGSKA (reference sequence). The CDR3 is made up of 14 amino acids.

This clonotype was found a few times. V and J are TRBV5-6 and TRBJ1-2; D is uncertain. Germline V gene sequence: CDR1 SGHDT, CDR2 YYEEEE. V was trimmed by 1 base and J by 3 bases, leaving 13 bases between them. This CDR3 comprises 15 residues. CDR3 loop: CASSLRPVNHYGYTF. CDR3 coding DNA: TGTGCCAGCAGCTTGAGACCCGTGAACCACTATGGCTACACCTTC. Drawing the rest from reference TRBV5-6 and TRBJ1-2, the complete variable domain is DAGVTQSPTHLIKTRGQQVTLRCSPKSGHDTVSWYQQALGQGPQFIFQYYEEEERQRGNFPDRFSGHQFPNYSSELNVNALLLGDSALYLCASSLRPVNHYGYTFGSGTRLTVV.

This clonotype was counted at least ten times. The genes are TRBV5-5 and TRBJ1-4; no clear D. This CDR3 has 16 amino acids. V was pared by 2 bases and J by 0 bases, with 11 bases between. Germline V gives CDR1 SGHKS, CDR2 YYEKEE (reference sequence). The chain's CDR3 is CASSFRRDSTNEKLFF. CDR3 bases: TGTGCCAGCAGCTTCAGGAGGGATTCAACTAATGAAAAACTGTTTTTT.

This chain joins TRBV11-2 and TRBJ2-1; TRBD2 matches 11 bases. The ends lost 1 base at V and 8 bases at J; junction bases unmatched: 4. Germline V gene sequence: CDR1 SGHAT, CDR2 FQNNGV. The CDR3 has 15 residues. CDR3 in DNA: TGTGCCAGCAGCTTAGGTAGCGGGAGGGATGATGAGCAGTTCTTC. This encodes CASSLGSGRDDEQFF.

A word on this clonotype: This may come from a read error, since a much larger clone is one base off. The chain recombines TRBV11-1 with TRBJ2-1; a weak D match, TRBD2 (7 bases). Trimming shortened V by 8 bases and J by 7 bases, and 24 bases separated the two germline ends. This CDR3 is built from 16 residues. Germline V gene data show CDR1 as SGHAT and CDR2 as FQDESV (reference sequence). CDR3 sequence reads: CASGPRGGGSWNEQFF. The CDR3 bases are TGTGCCAGCGGCCCAAGGGGGGGCGGGAGCTGGAATGAGCAGTTCTTC.

This clonotype was detected a few times. The gene calls are TRBV5-8 and TRBJ2-1; D perhaps matches TRBD1 (5 bases). CDR3 size: 17 residues. V was shortened by 6 bases and J by 0 bases, with 19 bases between the two germline ends. In germline, CDR1 is SGHTS, CDR2 YDEGEE. CDR3 region: CASNLDRYLYSYNEQFF. In nucleotides, the CDR3 is TGTGCCAGCAACCTCGACAGATACCTCTACTCCTACAATGAGCAGTTCTTC.

This chain connects TRBV19 to TRBJ2-7; 8 bases agree with TRBD1. Germline V gene sequence: CDR1 LNHDA, CDR2 SQIVND (reference sequence). V lost 2 bases and J lost 3; bases outside the gene matches: 9. The CDR3 is 16 residues long. The CDR3 coding sequence is TGTGCCAGTAGTATAAGACAGGGGAGAGCGGGCTACGAGCAGTACTTC. It encodes CASSIRQGRAGYEQYF.